Sequencing of this TCR beta chain was carried out in a study of tumor-infiltrating lymphocytes in primary liver carcinoma. Whole-study context: All lesions had stage T1-T3 N0M0 and roughly 4 to 10 cm widths. Broader study findings: When set against blood, tumors had a significantly higher top-250-clone fraction (p = 0.039).

Trimming removed 5 bases from V and 6 bases from J, with 11 bases in between. This CDR3 is 13 amino acids long. Making TCR beta cDNA involved 400 to 600 ng total RNA and a constant-region primer. Investigators got TCR beta libraries out of three nested multiplex PCR rounds, done with slightly modified ARM-PCR. Amplification in the first two PCR rounds was performed using TRBV1-TRBV30 forward primers and a C-beta reverse primer for about 10 cycles each. TCRdb redid the calling of the multiplex PCR reads with MiXCR, one entry per CDR3 protein. The data show a few hundred thousand distinct CDR3 sequences, with 50% to 60% seen just once and about 18% held by the top ten. Blood RNA originated from unsorted whole blood, with germline DNA additionally extracted. This clonotype came up many times. Its antigen is not identified.

The clonotype comes from a woman aged 30 to 39 with primary liver carcinoma and hepatitis B virus infection. Input material: peripheral blood. The chain recombines TRBV12-3 or TRBV12-4 with TRBJ2-1; possible D gene TRBD2, 6 bases. The DNA of the CDR3 is TGTGCCAGCAGTGAGGGACTGTCCAATGAGCAGTTCTTC. Its translation: CASSEGLSNEQFF.